These 10 T cell receptor beta chains share one sample of origin, sequenced in a study of graft-versus-host responses after intestinal transplantation. Labeling with CFSE marked around 200,000 responder cells, which were plated with around 200,000 irradiated, violet-dye-labeled stimulator cells. Repertoires were generated with immunoSEQ multiplex PCR, while TCRdb's copy carries only in-frame clones and drops some. In the table there are 12,000 or so clones, roughly a third of which are singletons. The sample was alloreactive CD8+ T cells from a mixed lymphocyte reaction culture, taken before intestinal transplant. As to subset: CFSE-low proliferating T cells sorted from approximately six-day pre-transplant mixed lymphocyte reaction (GvH or HvG direction). These receptors were obtained from a human patient who received an intestinal transplant.

This clone is medium-sized within its sample. The genes are TRBV9 and TRBJ1-1, with 7 bases matching TRBD1. Germline assignment: CDR1 SGDLS and CDR2 YYNGEE. The CDR3 consists of 15 residues. The V gene end was trimmed by 3 bases and the J gene end by 3 bases; junction bases not matched to a gene: 8. The CDR3 sequence: CASSGTGSADTEAFF. CDR3 DNA: TGTGCCAGCAGCGGGACAGGCAGTGCAGACACTGAAGCTTTCTTT.

This rearrangement joins TRBV10-3 to TRBJ1-1; tentative D call: TRBD1 (5 bases). CDR3 length: 11 amino acids. Trimming took 10 bases from V and 7 from J, leaving 13 bases between them. Looked up from germline, CDR1 is ENHRY and CDR2 is SYGVKD. The CDR3: CASGPGGEAFF. In DNA form, the CDR3 reads TGTGCCAGCGGGCCGGGGGGTGAAGCTTTCTTT.

The chain combines TRBV5-4 with TRBJ2-7; D unclear. V lost 0 bases and J 0 bases, leaving 7 bases between the germline ends. Germline V gene data show CDR1 as SGHNT and CDR2 as YYREEE (reference sequence). The CDR3 has 14 amino acids. Written as DNA, the CDR3 is TGTGCCAGCAGCTTGGAGGGCAACTCCTACGAGCAGTACTTC. Translation gives CASSLEGNSYEQYF.

This chain connects TRBV6-6 to TRBJ1-4, with D unresolved. Germline V CDR1 and CDR2: MNHNY, SVGAGI (reference sequence). The CDR3 runs to 15 residues. The V and J ends lost 5 bases and 4 bases respectively, with 14 bases between them. CDR3 in amino acids: CASSPHRPLNEKLFF. CDR3 sequence (DNA): TGTGCCAGCAGTCCTCACAGACCTCTTAATGAAAAACTGTTTTTT.

The rearrangement links TRBV27 to TRBJ2-1; 8 nucleotides match TRBD2. The J segment lost 7 bases and the V segment lost 3 bases, leaving 8 bases of the junction unmatched. Germline V CDR1 and CDR2: MNHEY, SMNVEV (reference sequence). The CDR3 extends over 15 amino acids. DNA for the CDR3: TGTGCCAGCAGTTTTGGAGCGGGAGAGTCGAATGAGCAGTTCTTC. This encodes CASSFGAGESNEQFF.

This clone was seen a handful of times. The chain is built from TRBV5-3 and TRBJ2-7; D is possibly TRBD2 (5 bases). TRBV5-3 is identified as an open reading frame with a role that is uncertain. V lost 8 bases, J lost 5 bases, and 8 bases lay in between. This CDR3 is 10 amino acids long. CDR3 coding DNA: TGTGCCAGCTCCGGGGACGAGCAGTACTTC. It codes for CASSGDEQYF.

The rearrangement joins TRBV19 to TRBJ1-1; TRBD1 matches at 8 bases. The trim removed 4 bases at V and 6 bases at J, leaving 10 bases unmatched. The CDR3 consists of 15 residues. Germline V gene lookup returns CDR1 LNHDA and CDR2 SQIVND (reference sequence). CDR3 nucleotides: TGTGCCAGTAGTAGGGGGACAGGTCCTTCTGCTGAAGCTTTCTTT. Translated: CASSRGTGPSAEAFF.

V gene TRBV29-1 combines with J gene TRBJ1-1, with 10 bases lining up with TRBD1. The length of the CDR3 is 12 residues. The V gene end was trimmed by 7 bases and the J gene end by 7 bases; junction bases not matched to a gene: 6. Germline-derived CDR1 and CDR2 are SQVTM and ANQGSEA. The CDR3 DNA reads as TGCAGCGGGGACAGGGGAAGCGTTGAAGCTTTCTTT. It translates to CSGDRGSVEAFF.

The J gene is TRBJ2-7, the V gene TRBV15, with D possibly TRBD2 on 5 matching bases. V was cut by 5 bases and J by 6 bases, with 17 bases left in between. Per the germline V gene, CDR1 is LNHNV and CDR2 is YYDKDF (reference sequence). The CDR3 is made up of 14 amino acids. The CDR3 nucleotides read TGTGCCACCAGCCCCATGCGGGCAGGAGGCGAGCAGTACTTC. Translation gives CATSPMRAGGEQYF.

This rearrangement joins TRBV28 to TRBJ2-1; TRBD2 aligns across 11 bases. Trimming at V came to 7 bases and at J to 4 bases, leaving 3 bases not matched to a gene. CDR1 is MDHEN and CDR2 is SYDVKM in the germline V gene. The CDR3 is 14 residues long. The CDR3 nucleotides read TGTGCCAGCATTATAGCGGGAGGGTACAATGAGCAGTTCTTC. Translation: CASIIAGGYNEQFF. The full variable domain, its missing parts supplied by reference TRBV28 and TRBJ2-1, is DVKVTQSSRYLVKRTGEKVFLECVQDMDHENMFWYRQDPGLGLRLIYFSYDVKMKEKGDIPEGYSVSREKKERFSLILESASTNQTSMYLCASIIAGGYNEQFFGPGTRLTVL.